This T cell receptor (beta chain) was retrieved from a study of blood T cell repertoires in COVID-19. On the study more broadly: PBMCs, B-cell-depleted T cells, or T cells provided the cDNA or gDNA that made up the material.

This clone was picked up a small number of times. Losses at the gene ends were 1 base for V and 6 bases for J; bases not matched to a gene: 7. The CDR3 length is 18 residues. The V gene's germline CDR1 is SGHTA and CDR2 FQGNSA. Authors' analysis steps: Scientists estimated how many nucleated cells there were by amplifying reference gene primers. Libraries were prepared by immunoSEQ multiplex PCR; TCRdb keeps only in-frame clonotypes and omits some of them. The D gene and trimming were derived from the DNA, and the V and J assignments and clone size from that table. The data show under 140,000 clones, with more than 70% seen just once and over 3% held by the top ten.

The sequenced sample consisted of peripheral blood. The V gene is TRBV7-2, the J gene TRBJ2-1, with TRBD2 matching 15 bases. This clonotype was sampled from a woman between 45 and 60 years old with acute or convalescent COVID-19. CDR3 sequence (DNA): TGTGCCAGCAGCTTAGAAGGGACTAGCGGGAGGCACTTCAATGAGCAGTTCTTC. Amino acids: CASSLEGTSGRHFNEQFF. Full variable domain (rest looked up from reference TRBV7-2 and TRBJ2-1): GAGVSQSPSNKVTEKGKDVELRCDPISGHTALYWYRQSLGQGLEFLIYFQGNSAPDKSGLPSDRFSAERTGGSVSTLTIQRTQQEDSAVYLCASSLEGTSGRHFNEQFFGPGTRLTVL.